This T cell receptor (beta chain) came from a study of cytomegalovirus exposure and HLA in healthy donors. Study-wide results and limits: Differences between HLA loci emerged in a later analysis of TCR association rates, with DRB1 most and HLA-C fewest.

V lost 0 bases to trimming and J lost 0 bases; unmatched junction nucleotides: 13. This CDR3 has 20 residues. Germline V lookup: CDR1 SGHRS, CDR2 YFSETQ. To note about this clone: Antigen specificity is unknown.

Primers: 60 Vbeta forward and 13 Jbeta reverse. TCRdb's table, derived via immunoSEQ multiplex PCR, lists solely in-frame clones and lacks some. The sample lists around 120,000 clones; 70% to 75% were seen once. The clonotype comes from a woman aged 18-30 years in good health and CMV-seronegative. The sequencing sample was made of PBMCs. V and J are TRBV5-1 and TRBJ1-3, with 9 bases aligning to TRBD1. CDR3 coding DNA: TGCGCCAGCAGCTTGGGGGACAGGGCGCGACTTTCCAGCTCTGGAAACACCATATATTTT. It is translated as CASSLGDRARLSSSGNTIYF.